The sequence of this TCR beta chain was determined in a study of breast tumors, draining lymph nodes, adjacent tissues. Axillary draining lymph nodes of breast cancer patients supplied the node samples. The CDR3 is 15 residues long. The germline V gene encodes CDR1 SSHAT and CDR2 FNYEAQ (reference sequence). Points from the study as a whole: Tumor TCR diversity was below lymph nodes but above nontumor tissue. Data only fit, rather than demonstrated, lymph node origin of most tumor T cells. Data fit most tumor T cells coming from lymph node, expanding in tumor. Luminal-like breast cancer showed significantly greater tumor-nontumor repertoire similarity than basal-like breast cancer did.

This clonotype has ten or more counts. No antigen is known for it. A read error may produce the germline difference seen at one junction end. TCRdb re-analysed the multiplex PCR reads in MiXCR, keeping a single row per CDR3 protein. The table has under 350,000 distinct CDR3 sequences, around 30% seen once. Sequencing used axillary lymph node tissue. This chain connects TRBV7-7 to TRBJ2-2; D call uncertain. The sequence was obtained from a female donor with breast cancer. Some clones in this sample may be carry-over from other donors' samples. The CDR3: CASSPGADLTGELFF. DNA for the CDR3: TGTGCTAGCAGCCCCGGCGCGGACCTCACCGGGGAGCTGTTTTTT.